This T cell receptor beta chain was identified during a study of cytomegalovirus exposure and HLA in healthy donors. As for the study in general: The approximately 120 validation repertoires, a later analysis reported, used the same platform as the 600 to 700 repertoires from the first cohort. General study results and limits: Many donors shared some public TCRs, even though most TCR sequences were rare. The study listed 150 to 200 cytomegalovirus-associated TCR beta chains. The classifier reportedly diagnosed cytomegalovirus status with high specificity and sensitivity.

Sequenced by immunoSEQ multiplex PCR; TCRdb stores in-frame clones only, minus some. The repertoire holds roughly 73,000 clones, about 94% seen once, with 1.5% to 1.7% in the top ten. Germline V gene lookup returns CDR1 LNHNV and CDR2 YYDKDF (reference sequence). Trimming pared 0 bases from V and 4 bases from J, leaving 10 bases between. The CDR3 extends over 15 amino acids. In regard to this clone: Its antigen is unknown.

This sequence was found in a man aged 18 to 29 in good health and CMV-seropositive. The sequenced sample was PBMCs. The chain is built from TRBV15 and TRBJ1-5, with D possibly being TRBD1 (6 bases). The CDR3 DNA reads TGTGCCACCAGCAGAGAAGGGACATTTAATCAGCCCCAGCATTTT. Translation gives CATSREGTFNQPQHF.